This T cell receptor beta chain was recovered during a study of cytomegalovirus exposure and HLA in healthy donors. Worth noting for this clone: Antigen unknown.

Healthy bone marrow donors made up the donor group. The PCR contained 60 Vbeta and 13 Jbeta primers. Sequencing was performed with immunoSEQ multiplex PCR; in TCRdb, only in-frame clones are kept and a portion is missing. Found here are 95,000 to 150,000 clones, 75% to 90% of them singletons; the top ten hold 1.5% to 2%. Notes on the study in general: Further analysis was carried out later, and it showed several of the most significant clusters appearing linked to common viral pathogens. A link between a missense DCLRE1C variant and TCR beta V- and J-gene trimming emerged from a later analysis. Despite most TCR sequences being rare, some public TCRs occurred in many donors.

Material for sequencing was PBMCs. The clonotype originates from a man in his forties or fifties in good health and CMV-seronegative.

CDR3 coding DNA: TGTGCCAGCTCACCACCCCTCCCGGGAAACACCATATATTTT. This encodes CASSPPLPGNTIYF. J is TRBJ1-3 and V is TRBV18; D ambiguous. This CDR3 has 14 amino acids. The germline gives CDR1 KGHSH, CDR2 LQKENI. V was shortened by 0 bases and J by 4 bases, with 7 bases between the two germline ends. Looking up the rest from reference TRBV18 and TRBJ1-3 gives the full variable domain: NAGVMQNPRHLVRRRGQEARLRCSPMKGHSHVYWYRQLPEEGLKFMVYLQKENIIDESGMPKERFSAEFPKEGPSILRIQQVVRGDSAAYFCASSPPLPGNTIYFGEGSWLTVV.